These 27 T cell receptor beta chains originate from one sample sequenced in a study of T-cell memory formation after mild COVID-19. TCRdb re-analysed the 5' RACE reads in MiXCR, keeping a single row per CDR3 protein. The sample holds over 70,000 distinct CDR3 sequences; around 13% are singletons and the top ten take about 26%. The sample consisted of PBMCs or a T cell subset sorted from them (not recorded which). The receptors here all came from an adult woman who had mild COVID-19 (a few samples of this study predate the infection). Cell type and time point are not known.

In DNA form, the CDR3 reads TGTGCTAGTGGCAAACAGGGTGAAGAGACCCAGTACTTC. The encoded protein is CASGKQGEETQYF. This rearrangement joins TRBV12-5 to TRBJ2-5; D possibly corresponds to TRBD1 (6 bases). V was shortened by 6 bases and J by 3 bases, with 11 bases between the two germline ends. Per germline, CDR1 LGHNT and CDR2 FRNRAP. The CDR3 extends over 13 amino acids. The full variable domain, its missing parts supplied by reference TRBV12-5 and TRBJ2-5, is DARVTQTPRHKVTEMGQEVTMRCQPILGHNTVFWYRQTMMQGLELLAYFRNRAPLDDSGMPKDRFSAEMPDATLATLKIQPSEPRDSAVYFCASGKQGEETQYFGPGTRLLVL.

As DNA, the CDR3 is TGCGCCAGCAGCCCCAGACAGGGGGGAAACTACGAGCAGTACTTC. It yields the protein CASSPRQGGNYEQYF. The V and J genes are TRBV4-1 and TRBJ2-7; 9 positions match TRBD1. The V segment lost 4 bases and the J segment 3 bases; nucleotides outside the gene matches: 7. The CDR3 covers 15 residues. CDR1 and CDR2 (germline): MGHRA, YSYEKL.

This rearrangement joins TRBV6-4 to TRBJ2-1; 8 nucleotides agree with TRBD2. This CDR3 contains 15 residues. The V gene end was trimmed by 3 bases and the J gene end by 8 bases; junction bases not matched to a gene: 9. The germline gives CDR1 MRHNA, CDR2 SNTAGT. DNA of the CDR3: TGTGCCAGCAGTGAGCACGGGAGGGCCTGGGATGAGCAGTTCTTC. Amino acids: CASSEHGRAWDEQFF.

This chain connects TRBV9 to TRBJ2-3, with D perhaps TRBD1 or TRBD2 (5 bases each). The V gene's germline CDR1 is SGDLS and CDR2 YYNGEE. The CDR3 contains 15 residues. V lost 6 bases to trimming and J lost 0 bases, with 14 bases between them. The CDR3 protein is CASTRDLASTDTQYF. CDR3 nucleotide sequence: TGTGCCAGCACCAGGGACCTAGCTAGCACAGATACGCAGTATTTT.

The chain joins TRBV29-1 to TRBJ2-7; D may be TRBD1 (6 bases). The CDR3 loop spans 13 amino acids. Per the germline V gene, CDR1 is SQVTM and CDR2 is ANQGSEA. V was shortened by 2 bases and J by 0 bases, with 8 bases between the two germline ends. The DNA of the CDR3 is TGCAGCGTTGAAACAGGGCTCTCCTACGAGCAGTACTTC. This encodes CSVETGLSYEQYF.

This clonotype appeared a few times. The chain is built from TRBV7-9 and TRBJ1-1; unclear D gene. This CDR3 contains 15 residues. V was trimmed by 5 bases and J by 2 bases, leaving 15 bases between them. Germline V lookup: CDR1 SEHNR, CDR2 FQNEAQ (reference sequence). The CDR3 spells CASSPDWTANTEAFF. The CDR3 bases are TGTGCCAGCAGCCCAGACTGGACTGCTAACACTGAAGCTTTCTTT. Combining the CDR3 with reference TRBV7-9 and TRBJ1-1 gives the whole variable domain DTGVSQNPRHKITKRGQNVTFRCDPISEHNRLYWYRQTLGQGPEFLTYFQNEAQLEKSRLLSDRFSAERPKGSFSTLEIQRTEQGDSAMYLCASSPDWTANTEAFFGQGTRLTVV.

The rearrangement uses TRBV6-1 and TRBJ2-7, with D tentatively TRBD2 (6 bases). Germline values: CDR1 MNHNS, CDR2 SASEGT. This CDR3 has 13 amino acids. V was shortened by 10 bases and J by 4 bases, with 17 bases between the two germline ends. The CDR3 is CATRPGVTYEQYF. The CDR3 DNA reads TGTGCCACCCGCCCGGGGGTAACGTACGAGCAGTACTTC.

This clonotype has just a few counts. The CDR3 spells CASSYSGIGQETQYF. CDR3 in DNA: TGTGCCAGCAGTTACTCGGGCATTGGGCAAGAGACCCAGTACTTC. V is TRBV6-6 and J is TRBJ2-5; D not certain. V was trimmed by 0 bases and J by 2 bases, leaving 10 bases between them. Germline V gives CDR1 MNHNY, CDR2 SVGAGI (reference sequence). The CDR3 is 15 amino acids.

Here the CDR3 DNA reads TGTGCCAGCAGCTTAGGGGACAGGTTGGTCGATGAGCAGTTCTTC. This sequence encodes CASSLGDRLVDEQFF. V is TRBV7-2 and J is TRBJ2-1, with 8 bases fitting TRBD1. Germline loops: CDR1 SGHTA, CDR2 FQGNSA. CDR3 length: 15 amino acids. The trim removed 1 base at V and 8 bases at J, leaving 7 bases unmatched.

The chain recombines TRBV6-5 with TRBJ1-2, with D possibly matching TRBD1 (5 bases). This CDR3 spans 13 amino acids. CDR1 and CDR2 from the germline V gene are MNHEY and SVGAGI. Between the trimmed V and J ends, which lost 5 bases and 3 bases, there was a span of 10 bases. The CDR3 DNA reads TGTGCCAGCAGTACCGGGACTTACTATGGCTACACCTTC. The encoded protein is CASSTGTYYGYTF.

This clonotype was picked up a small number of times. The CDR3 nucleotides are TGTGCCAGCAGTGAATACGGGGTAACCTACAATGAGCAGTTCTTC. This translates into CASSEYGVTYNEQFF. This rearrangement joins TRBV2 to TRBJ2-1; TRBD2 is a possible D gene (5 bases). Germline loops: CDR1 SNHLY, CDR2 FYNNEI. Trimming cost V 2 bases and J 2 bases, with 10 bases left between them. The CDR3 loop spans 15 amino acids.

In this sample, this clonotype turned up many times. The chain combines TRBV4-2 with TRBJ2-1; the match to TRBD2 covers 14 bases. The junction had 5 bases not matched to a gene; V was cut back by 2 bases and J by 8 bases. The CDR3 covers 16 residues. Germline V gene data show CDR1 as LGHNA and CDR2 as YNFKEQ. The CDR3, as DNA: TGTGCCAGCAGCCAATCCGGGACTAGCGGGAGCGATGAGCAGTTCTTC. Amino acid sequence: CASSQSGTSGSDEQFF.

This clonotype occurred a few times. The chain employs TRBV10-3 and TRBJ2-5; 7 nucleotides align to TRBD1. Germline V gives CDR1 ENHRY, CDR2 SYGVKD. V was clipped by 0 bases and J by 1 base; unmatched bases: 8. CDR3 length: 17 amino acids. For the CDR3, the DNA is TGTGCCATCAGTGAGTCCGAGAAGGGGGCTGCCCAAGAGACCCAGTACTTC. It codes for CAISESEKGAAQETQYF.

The gene calls are TRBV5-6 and TRBJ2-5; 9 positions agree with TRBD1. J was trimmed by 2 bases and V by 2 bases; bases with no gene match: 7. Germline CDR1 SGHDT, CDR2 YYEEEE. CDR3 length: 16 amino acids. This CDR3 is CASSLFAGTGQETQYF. In DNA, the CDR3 is TGTGCCAGCAGCTTATTTGCCGGGACAGGGCAAGAGACCCAGTACTTC. The full variable domain, with the rest looked up from reference TRBV5-6 and TRBJ2-5, is DAGVTQSPTHLIKTRGQQVTLRCSPKSGHDTVSWYQQALGQGPQFIFQYYEEEERQRGNFPDRFSGHQFPNYSSELNVNALLLGDSALYLCASSLFAGTGQETQYFGPGTRLLVL.

The chain employs TRBV10-3 and TRBJ2-2, with a possible D match to TRBD2 (6 bases). V shed 9 bases and J shed 8 bases, with 16 bases lying between them. This CDR3 region has 13 residues. Germline lookup yields CDR1 ENHRY and CDR2 SYGVKD. The CDR3 DNA reads TGTGCCATTCGGGACTCCCAGCTGGGGGAGCTGTTTTTT. It encodes CAIRDSQLGELFF.

This clonotype was detected ten times or more. The chain combines TRBV7-8 with TRBJ2-3, with a tentative D call TRBD2 (5 bases). The CDR3 length is 16 residues. In germline, CDR1 is SGHVS, CDR2 FQNEAQ. V was cut by 2 bases and J by 3 bases, with 15 bases left in between. The CDR3 nucleotides read TGTGCCAGCAGCTTACAGGCGGGTGGGATGACAGATACGCAGTATTTT. Amino acid sequence: CASSLQAGGMTDTQYF.

This clonotype has just a few counts. The chain couples TRBV7-2 to TRBJ2-3; tentative D call: TRBD2 (6 bases). V lost 3 bases, J lost 0 bases, and 19 bases lay in between. CDR1 is SGHTA, CDR2 FQGNSA, per germline. There are 18 residues in the CDR3. This chain's CDR3 is CASSLGDKRVYSTDTQYF. The CDR3 nucleotides are TGTGCCAGCAGCTTGGGGGATAAGCGGGTTTACAGCACAGATACGCAGTATTTT.

The gene calls are TRBV4-1 and TRBJ1-1; no clear D. V lost 5 bases and J lost 5, with 12 bases in between. This CDR3 is 13 amino acids long. The germline CDR1 and CDR2 sequences are MGHRA and YSYEKL. The CDR3 loop is CASSVGRGTEAFF. DNA for the CDR3: TGCGCCAGCAGCGTTGGGAGAGGAACTGAAGCTTTCTTT.

In its sample, this clonotype was seen many times. The chain carries TRBV2 and TRBJ2-5; D is ambiguous. This CDR3 region has 15 residues. Trimming removed 5 bases at V and 4 bases at J, with 17 bases between. Germline CDR1 and CDR2: SNHLY and FYNNEI. As DNA, the CDR3 is TGTGCCAGCAGTCTGAACCCACAGCCCCCAGAGACCCAGTACTTC. It codes for CASSLNPQPPETQYF.

The J gene is TRBJ1-2, the V gene TRBV27; possible D gene TRBD1, 5 bases. V shed 5 bases and J shed 2 bases, with 15 bases lying between them. The V gene's germline CDR1 is MNHEY and CDR2 SMNVEV (reference sequence). This CDR3 has 15 residues. The DNA of the CDR3 is TGTGCCAGCAGTCCGAAGACAGTATGGAACTATGGCTACACCTTC. This sequence encodes CASSPKTVWNYGYTF.

This clonotype came up a few times. V gene TRBV6-1 combines with J gene TRBJ1-1; 7 bases are a match to TRBD1. After removal of 10 bases from V and 4 bases from J, the junction contained 12 bases not matched to a gene. The CDR3 totals 14 residues. In germline, CDR1 is MNHNS, CDR2 SASEGT. The CDR3 coding sequence is TGTGCCATTTCGTTAATTGAGGGGGCCACTGAAGCTTTCTTT. Translated, it gives CAISLIEGATEAFF.

The chain uses TRBV7-2 and TRBJ2-4, with 11 bases that match TRBD2. The CDR3 runs 15 residues. The junction had 6 bases not matched to a gene; V was cut back by 1 base and J by 10 bases. Germline V gene data show CDR1 as SGHTA and CDR2 as FQGNSA. The CDR3 loop reads CASSLDIAGGPIQYF. In DNA, the CDR3 is TGTGCCAGCAGCTTAGATATAGCGGGAGGGCCAATTCAGTACTTC.

In its sample, this clonotype was seen a few times. V gene TRBV19 combines with J gene TRBJ1-2; D might be TRBD1 (6 bases). Looked up from germline, CDR1 is LNHDA and CDR2 is SQIVND (reference sequence). V gave up 3 bases and J gave up 2 bases, with 7 bases separating them. CDR3 length: 13 residues. The CDR3 is CASSITGNYGYTF. The CDR3 coding sequence is TGTGCCAGTAGTATCACAGGGAACTATGGCTACACCTTC.

The table lists this clonotype with a few counts. The chain employs TRBV6-6 and TRBJ2-5; 8 bases fit TRBD2. V shed 0 bases, J shed 1 base, and the junction held 16 bases outside the gene matches. This CDR3 has 20 amino acids. Germline values: CDR1 MNHNY, CDR2 SVGAGI (reference sequence). CDR3 region: CASSYSDGTRRAGVQETQYF. DNA of the CDR3: TGTGCCAGCAGTTACTCAGACGGGACTAGGCGGGCGGGTGTCCAAGAGACCCAGTACTTC.

This clonotype has a handful of counts. The chain combines TRBV10-3 with TRBJ1-2; 8 positions match TRBD1. This CDR3 is built from 15 residues. V was pared by 5 bases and J by 3 bases, with 8 bases of the junction left unmatched. Per germline, CDR1 ENHRY and CDR2 SYGVKD. CDR3 in amino acids: CAISPAGGFDYGYTF. The CDR3 DNA follows: TGTGCCATCAGTCCTGCAGGGGGCTTTGACTATGGCTACACCTTC.

The CDR3 DNA reads as TGTGCCAGCAGTGAATGGTCAGGGTCCTACGAGCAGTACTTC. This sequence encodes CASSEWSGSYEQYF. The chain recombines TRBV25-1 with TRBJ2-7, with D possibly matching TRBD1 (5 bases). The CDR3 length is 14 residues. V was shortened by 1 base and J by 1 base, with 8 bases between the two germline ends. In germline, CDR1 is MGHDK, CDR2 SYGVNS.

There are a few counts of this clonotype. The rearrangement uses TRBV7-6 and TRBJ2-7; D may be TRBD2 (5 bases). V was shortened by 1 base and J by 7 bases, with 11 bases between the two germline ends. Germline lookup yields CDR1 SGHVS and CDR2 FNYEAQ. There are 13 residues in the CDR3. The CDR3 is CASSLEGTGEQYF. In DNA form, the CDR3 reads TGTGCCAGCAGCTTAGAGGGTACGGGGGAGCAGTACTTC.